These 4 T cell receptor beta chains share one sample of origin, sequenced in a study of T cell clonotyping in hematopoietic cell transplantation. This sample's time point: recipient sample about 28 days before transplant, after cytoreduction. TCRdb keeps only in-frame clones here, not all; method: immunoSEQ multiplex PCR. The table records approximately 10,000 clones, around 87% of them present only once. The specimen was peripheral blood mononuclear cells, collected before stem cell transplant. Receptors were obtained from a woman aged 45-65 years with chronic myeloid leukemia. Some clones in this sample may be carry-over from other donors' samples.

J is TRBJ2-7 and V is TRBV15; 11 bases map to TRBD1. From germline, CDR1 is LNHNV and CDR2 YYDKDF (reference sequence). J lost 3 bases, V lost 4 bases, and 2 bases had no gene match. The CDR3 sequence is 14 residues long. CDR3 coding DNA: TGTGCCACCAGCATGGGACAGGGGGACTACGAGCAGTACTTC. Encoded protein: CATSMGQGDYEQYF.

CDR3: CASSQRQTNYGYTF. The CDR3, as DNA: TGCGCCAGCAGCCAACGACAGACTAACTATGGCTACACCTTC. The chain links TRBV4-3 to TRBJ1-2; D is possibly TRBD1 (5 bases). Per the germline V gene, CDR1 is LGHNA and CDR2 is YSLEER. With 2 bases removed from V and 0 bases from J, the gap between germline ends came to 7 bases. The CDR3 has 14 residues.

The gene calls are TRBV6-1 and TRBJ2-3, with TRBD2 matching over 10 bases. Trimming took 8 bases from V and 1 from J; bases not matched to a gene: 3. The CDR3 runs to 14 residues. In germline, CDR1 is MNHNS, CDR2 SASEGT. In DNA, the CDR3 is TGTGCCAGCGCCGGGACTAGCGGCACAGATACGCAGTATTTT. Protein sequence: CASAGTSGTDTQYF.

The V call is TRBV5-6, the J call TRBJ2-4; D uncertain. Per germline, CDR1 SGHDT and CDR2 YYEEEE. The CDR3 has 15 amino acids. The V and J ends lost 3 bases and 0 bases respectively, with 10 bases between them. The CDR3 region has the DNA TGTGCCAGCAGCTCGATCTGGGGAGCCAAAAACATTCAGTACTTC. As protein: CASSSIWGAKNIQYF.